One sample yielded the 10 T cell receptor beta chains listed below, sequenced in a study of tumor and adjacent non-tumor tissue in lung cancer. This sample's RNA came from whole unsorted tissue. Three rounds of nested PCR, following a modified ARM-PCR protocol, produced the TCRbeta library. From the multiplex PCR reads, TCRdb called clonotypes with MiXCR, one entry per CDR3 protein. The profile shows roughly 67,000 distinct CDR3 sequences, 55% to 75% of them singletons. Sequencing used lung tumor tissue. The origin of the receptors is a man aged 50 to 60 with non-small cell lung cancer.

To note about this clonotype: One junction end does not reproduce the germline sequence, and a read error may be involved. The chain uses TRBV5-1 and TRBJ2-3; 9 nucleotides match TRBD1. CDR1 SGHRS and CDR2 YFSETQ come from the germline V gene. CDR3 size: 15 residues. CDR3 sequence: CASSVDRGSIDTHYF. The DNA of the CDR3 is TGCGCCAGCAGCGTGGACAGGGGTAGCATAGATACGCATTATTTT.

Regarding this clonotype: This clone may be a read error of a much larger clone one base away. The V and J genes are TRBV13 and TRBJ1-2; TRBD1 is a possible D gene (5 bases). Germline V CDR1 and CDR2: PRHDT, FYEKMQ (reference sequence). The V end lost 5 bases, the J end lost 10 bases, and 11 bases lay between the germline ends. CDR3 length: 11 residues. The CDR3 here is CASSRRDDYTF. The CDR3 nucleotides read TGTGCCAGCAGCCGCAGGGATGACTACACCTTC.

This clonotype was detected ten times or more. The chain's CDR3 is CATGALMNTEAFF. The CDR3 DNA is TGCGCCACCGGGGCCCTCATGAACACTGAAGCTTTCTTT. The V and J genes are TRBV4-1 and TRBJ1-1; D possibly corresponds to TRBD1 (5 bases). V lost 10 bases and J lost 0, with 12 bases in between. The CDR3 has 13 residues. The germline V gene encodes CDR1 MGHRA and CDR2 YSYEKL.

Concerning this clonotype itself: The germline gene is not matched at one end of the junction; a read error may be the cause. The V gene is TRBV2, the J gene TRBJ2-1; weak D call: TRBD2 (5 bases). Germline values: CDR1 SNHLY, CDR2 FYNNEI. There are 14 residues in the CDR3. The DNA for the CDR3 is TGTGCCGGCAAAGCGCCTAGCTCCTACAATGAGCAGTCCTTC. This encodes CAGKAPSSYNEQSF.

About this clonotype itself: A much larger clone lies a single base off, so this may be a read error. CDR3 sequence reads: CANIYRQGAISYEQYF. CDR3 DNA: TGTGCCAACATTTACCGACAGGGCGCGATCTCCTACGAGCAGTACTTC. V gene TRBV6-1 combines with J gene TRBJ2-7; 7 bases fit TRBD1. The CDR3 contains 16 residues. Per the germline V gene, CDR1 is MNHNS and CDR2 is SASEGT. The ends lost 10 bases at V and 0 bases at J; junction bases unmatched: 15.

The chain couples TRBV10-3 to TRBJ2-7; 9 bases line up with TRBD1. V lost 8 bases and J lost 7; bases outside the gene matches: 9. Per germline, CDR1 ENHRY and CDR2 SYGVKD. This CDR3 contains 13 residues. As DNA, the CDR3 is TGTGCCATCGGCGTGGACAGGGGCCGGGAGCAGTACTTC. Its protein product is CAIGVDRGREQYF.

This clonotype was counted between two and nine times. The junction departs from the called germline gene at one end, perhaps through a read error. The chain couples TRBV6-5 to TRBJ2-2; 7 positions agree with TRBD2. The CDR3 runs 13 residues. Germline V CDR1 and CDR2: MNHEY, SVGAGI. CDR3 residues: CASGYTTSGGLFF. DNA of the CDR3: TGTGCCAGCGGTTACACGACCTCGGGGGGGCTGTTTTTT.

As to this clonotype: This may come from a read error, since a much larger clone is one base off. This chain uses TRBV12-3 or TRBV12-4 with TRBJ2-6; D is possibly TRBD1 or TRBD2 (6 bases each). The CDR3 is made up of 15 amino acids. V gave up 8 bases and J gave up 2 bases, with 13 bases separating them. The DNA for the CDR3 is TGTGCCAGCGCCAACAGGGAGGCTGGGGCCAACGTCCTGACTTTC. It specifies CASANREAGANVLTF.

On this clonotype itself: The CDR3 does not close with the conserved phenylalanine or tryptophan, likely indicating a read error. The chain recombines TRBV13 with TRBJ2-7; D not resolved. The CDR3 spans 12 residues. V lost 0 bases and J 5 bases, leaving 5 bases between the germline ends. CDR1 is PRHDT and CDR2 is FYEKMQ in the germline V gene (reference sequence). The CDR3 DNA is TGTGCCAGCAGCTTAGGAGATGACGAGCAGTACTAC. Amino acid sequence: CASSLGDDEQYY.

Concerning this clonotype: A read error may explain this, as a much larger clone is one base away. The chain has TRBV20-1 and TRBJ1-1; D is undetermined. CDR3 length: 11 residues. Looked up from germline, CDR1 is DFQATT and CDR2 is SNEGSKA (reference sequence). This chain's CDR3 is CRAEGNTEAFF. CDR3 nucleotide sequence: TGCAGAGCTGAGGGGAACACTGAAGCTTTCTTT.